The rows below give T cell receptor beta chains drawn from one sample of a study of cytomegalovirus exposure and HLA in healthy donors. TCRdb's copy holds only in-frame clones and misses some; the assay was immunoSEQ multiplex PCR. The table has roughly 100,000 clones, around 75% seen once; the top ten hold less than 2.5%. The sequenced sample was PBMCs. The receptor source for this set is a young man in good health and CMV-seronegative. Each CDR3 is given with its conserved first and last residue. The D gene is left open where the match is weak. Not every row has a clone size; where given, it reads once, few, many or a size class.

v_gene	abundance	j_gene	d_gene	CDR3aa	CDR3nt
TRBV5-6	NA	TRBJ2-7	TRBD1	CASSHRTGPILSEQYF	TGTGCCAGCAGCCATCGGACAGGGCCCATCCTGAGTGAGCAGTACTTC
TRBV5-1	NA	TRBJ2-1	TRBD1	CASSPGQGRNEQFF	TGCGCCAGCAGCCCCGGACAGGGTAGGAATGAGCAGTTCTTC
TRBV5-1	NA	TRBJ2-5	NA	CASSRGGGSFEETQYF	TGCGCCAGCAGCCGAGGAGGAGGGAGCTTTGAGGAGACCCAGTACTTC
TRBV5-5	NA	TRBJ2-2	TRBD1	CASSLGQVLNTGELFF	TGTGCCAGCAGCCTAGGACAGGTCCTGAACACCGGGGAGCTGTTTTTT
TRBV14	NA	TRBJ2-1	NA	CASSQESRVSEQFF	TGTGCCAGCAGCCAAGAGTCGCGGGTCTCTGAGCAGTTCTTC
TRBV29-1	NA	TRBJ1-1	TRBD1	CSVEVHQGAGTEAFF	TGCAGCGTTGAAGTTCACCAGGGGGCGGGCACTGAAGCTTTCTTT
TRBV20-1	NA	TRBJ1-2	NA	CSARGEYGYTF	TGCAGTGCTAGAGGGGAGTATGGCTACACCTTC
TRBV5-1	NA	TRBJ2-5	TRBD2	CASSNGGGPQETQYF	TGCGCCAGCAGCAATGGGGGGGGTCCCCAAGAGACCCAGTACTTC
TRBV29-1	NA	TRBJ2-1	NA	CSGRIRQGNEQFF	TGCAGCGGTAGGATTCGTCAGGGGAATGAGCAGTTCTTC
TRBV11-2	NA	TRBJ2-3	NA	CASSVTHVSTDTQYF	TGTGCCAGCAGTGTAACACACGTTAGCACAGATACGCAGTATTTT
TRBV30	NA	TRBJ1-5	NA	CAWREGLDQPQHF	TGTGCCTGGAGGGAGGGCTTGGATCAGCCCCAGCATTTT
TRBV11-2	NA	TRBJ2-3	NA	CASSLQGSADTQYF	TGTGCCAGCAGCTTACAGGGATCGGCAGATACGCAGTATTTT
TRBV9	NA	TRBJ2-7	TRBD2	CASSVAGAGTYEQYF	TGTGCCAGCAGCGTAGCGGGAGCGGGGACCTACGAGCAGTACTTC
TRBV11-2	NA	TRBJ2-7	TRBD2	CASSFSSTSGGARSYEQYF	TGTGCCAGCAGCTTTAGTTCGACTAGCGGGGGAGCCCGCTCCTACGAGCAGTACTTC
TRBV6-6	few	TRBJ1-1	NA	CASSYDRNTEAFF	TGTGCCAGCAGTTACGACAGGAACACTGAAGCTTTCTTT
TRBV9	NA	TRBJ2-5	NA	CASGPGEYLEETQYF	TGTGCCAGCGGTCCAGGGGAGTACCTAGAAGAGACCCAGTACTTC
TRBV6-1	NA	TRBJ2-7	NA	CASSGATPYEQYF	TGTGCCAGCAGTGGGGCTACGCCCTACGAGCAGTACTTC
TRBV7-3	NA	TRBJ2-7	TRBD1	CASSLSGTGGHEQYF	TGTGCCAGCAGCTTATCAGGGACAGGGGGACACGAGCAGTACTTC
TRBV6-1	NA	TRBJ2-1	TRBD2	CASTLAGPNEQFF	TGTGCCAGCACGCTAGCGGGACCGAATGAGCAGTTCTTC
TRBV27	NA	TRBJ2-7	TRBD2	CASSSLTSGYEQYF	TGTGCCAGCAGTTCTCTTACTAGCGGCTACGAGCAGTACTTC
TRBV25-1	NA	TRBJ2-3	NA	CASRGGWSLSTDTQYF	TGTGCCAGCAGGGGCGGGTGGTCTCTTAGCACAGATACGCAGTATTTT
TRBV29-1	NA	TRBJ2-5	NA	CSVVQRETQYF	TGCAGCGTTGTTCAGCGGGAGACCCAGTACTTC
TRBV4-3	NA	TRBJ2-1	TRBD1	CASSQGRTGQGGNNEQFF	TGCGCCAGCAGCCAAGGTAGAACGGGACAGGGAGGCAACAATGAGCAGTTCTTC
TRBV30	NA	TRBJ2-5	TRBD1	CAWTSGQGARGTQYF	TGTGCCTGGACCTCGGGACAGGGGGCCCGGGGGACCCAGTACTTC
TRBV10-3	NA	TRBJ2-7	TRBD2	CAISEPGTSGSYEQYF	TGTGCCATCAGTGAACCCGGGACTAGCGGGAGCTACGAGCAGTACTTC
TRBV5-1	once	TRBJ2-1	TRBD2	CASSARAGPSNEQFF	TGCGCCAGCAGCGCCAGAGCGGGGCCTTCCAATGAGCAGTTCTTC